This TCR beta chain came from a study of T-cell reconstitution after alpha-beta-depleted transplantation in children. In this sample, this clonotype turned up many times. What it recognizes is unknown. Preparation of the TCRbeta library used unique molecular identifiers. TCRdb re-called the PCR reads with MiXCR, one entry per CDR3 protein. The sample contains 250,000 to 300,000 distinct CDR3 sequences, around 10% of which appear only once. The study's findings and limits: T-cell counts and diversity were attributed mostly to newly produced T cells one year after transplant.

Trimming pared 7 bases from V and 3 bases from J, leaving 8 bases between. This CDR3 has 11 residues. Germline CDR1 reads SGHRS; CDR2 reads YFSETQ. Here the sequenced sample was peripheral blood, taken 180 days after TCRalphabeta/CD19-depleted stem cell transplant. This receptor was taken from a male patient aged 2-15 years who had a stem cell transplant for chronic granulomatous disease, so the T cells may come from the graft donor. The chain joins TRBV5-1 to TRBJ2-7; weak D call: TRBD1 (6 bases). The DNA of the CDR3 is TGCGCCAGCCAACAGGGCTACGAGCAGTACTTC. The encoded protein is CASQQGYEQYF.